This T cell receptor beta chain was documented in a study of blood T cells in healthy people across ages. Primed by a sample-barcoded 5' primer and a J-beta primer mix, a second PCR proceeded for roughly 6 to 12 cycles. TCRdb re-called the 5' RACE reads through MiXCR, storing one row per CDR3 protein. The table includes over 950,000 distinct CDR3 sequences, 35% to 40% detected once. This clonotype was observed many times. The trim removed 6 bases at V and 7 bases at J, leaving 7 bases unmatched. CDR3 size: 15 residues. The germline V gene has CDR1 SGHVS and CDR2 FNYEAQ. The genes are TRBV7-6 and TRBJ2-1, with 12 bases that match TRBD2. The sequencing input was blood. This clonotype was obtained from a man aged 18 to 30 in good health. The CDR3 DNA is TGTGCCAGCAGTCAGACTAGCGGGGGAGTTAATGAGCAGTTCTTC. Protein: CASSQTSGGVNEQFF.